Reported below is one T cell receptor beta chain. The data stem from a study of technical replicates of blood from a few donors. CDR1 and CDR2 from the germline V gene are SGHVS and FNYEAQ. This CDR3 comprises 13 residues. Trimming left V 6 bases short and J 8 bases short, with 11 bases between. Clones were read by immunoSEQ multiplex PCR, and TCRdb kept only the in-frame ones, dropping some. The sample holds about 60,000 clones; more than 85% are singletons and the top ten take under 6.5%. The chain has TRBV7-6 and TRBJ1-6; D is possibly TRBD1 (5 bases). This TCR came from a human donor in good health. Some clones in this sample may be carry-over from other donors' samples. Source material: PBMCs. The CDR3 nucleotides read TGTGCCAGCAGTGTGACAGCAGATTCACCCCTCCACTTT. This encodes CASSVTADSPLHF.